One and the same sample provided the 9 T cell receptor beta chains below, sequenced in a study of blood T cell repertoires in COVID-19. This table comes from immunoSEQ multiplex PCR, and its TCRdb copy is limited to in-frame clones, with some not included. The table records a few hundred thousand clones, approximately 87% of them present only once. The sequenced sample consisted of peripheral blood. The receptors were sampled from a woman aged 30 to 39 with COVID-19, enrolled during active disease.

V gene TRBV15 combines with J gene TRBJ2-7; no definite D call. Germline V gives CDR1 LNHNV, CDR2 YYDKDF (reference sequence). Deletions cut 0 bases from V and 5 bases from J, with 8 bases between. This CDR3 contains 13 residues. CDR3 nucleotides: TGTGCCACCAGCAGAGATCTCTTAGACGAGCAGTACTTC. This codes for CATSRDLLDEQYF. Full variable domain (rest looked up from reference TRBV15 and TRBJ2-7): DAMVIQNPRYQVTQFGKPVTLSCSQTLNHNVMYWYQQKSSQAPKLLFHYYDKDFNNEADTPDNFQSRRPNTSFCFLDIRSPGLGDTAMYLCATSRDLLDEQYFGPGTRLTVT.

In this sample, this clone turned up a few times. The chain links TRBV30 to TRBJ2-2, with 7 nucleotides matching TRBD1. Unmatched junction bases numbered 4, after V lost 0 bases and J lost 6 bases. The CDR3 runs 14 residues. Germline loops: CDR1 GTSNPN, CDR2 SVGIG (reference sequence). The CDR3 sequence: CAWSVQGGAGELFF. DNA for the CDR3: TGTGCCTGGAGTGTCCAAGGGGGCGCCGGGGAGCTGTTTTTT.

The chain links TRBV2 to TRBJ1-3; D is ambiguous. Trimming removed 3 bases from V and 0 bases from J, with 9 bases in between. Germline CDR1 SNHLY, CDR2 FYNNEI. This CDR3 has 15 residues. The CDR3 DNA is TGTGCCAGCAGTGAGCCGGGGTACTCTGGAAACACCATATATTTT. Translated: CASSEPGYSGNTIYF.

CDR3 bases: TGCGCCAGCAGCTTGGTTCGGCGGGAGACCCAGTACTTC. Its translation: CASSLVRRETQYF. J is TRBJ2-5 and V is TRBV5-1, with unresolved D. The V gene's germline CDR1 is SGHRS and CDR2 YFSETQ. V lost 0 bases and J lost 5, with 8 bases in between. The CDR3 sequence is 13 residues long.

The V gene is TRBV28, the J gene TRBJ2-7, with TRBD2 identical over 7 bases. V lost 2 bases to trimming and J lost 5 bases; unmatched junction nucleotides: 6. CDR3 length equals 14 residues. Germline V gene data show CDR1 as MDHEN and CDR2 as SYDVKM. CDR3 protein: CASSLLWGGNEQYF. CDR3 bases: TGTGCCAGCAGTTTACTTTGGGGGGGGAACGAGCAGTACTTC.

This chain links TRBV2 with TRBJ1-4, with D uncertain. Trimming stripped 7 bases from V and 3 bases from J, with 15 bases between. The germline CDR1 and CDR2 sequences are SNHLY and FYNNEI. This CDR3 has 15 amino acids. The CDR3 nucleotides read TGTGCCAGCACCCCGTCCGCGGTGGCTAATGAAAAACTGTTTTTT. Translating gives CASTPSAVANEKLFF.

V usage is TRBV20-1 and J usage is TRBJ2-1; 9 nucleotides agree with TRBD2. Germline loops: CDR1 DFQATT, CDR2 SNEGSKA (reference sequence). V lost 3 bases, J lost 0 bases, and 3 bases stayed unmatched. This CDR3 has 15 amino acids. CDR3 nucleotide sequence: TGCAGTGCTAGTCCTAGCGGGGTCTCCTACAATGAGCAGTTCTTC. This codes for CSASPSGVSYNEQFF.

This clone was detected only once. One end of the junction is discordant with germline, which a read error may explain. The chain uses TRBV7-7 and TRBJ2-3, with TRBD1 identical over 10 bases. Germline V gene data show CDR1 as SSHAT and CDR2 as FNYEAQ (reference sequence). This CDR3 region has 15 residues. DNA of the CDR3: TGTGCTAGCAGCCCGACCGGGACAGGGGAGGATACGCAGTATTTT. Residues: CASSPTGTGEDTQYF.

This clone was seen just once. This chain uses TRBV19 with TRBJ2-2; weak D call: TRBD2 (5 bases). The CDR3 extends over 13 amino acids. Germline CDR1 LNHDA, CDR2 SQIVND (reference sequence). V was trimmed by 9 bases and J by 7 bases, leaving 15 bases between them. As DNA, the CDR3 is TGTGCCAGCGGGGTATTTAGGATCGGGGAGCTGTTTTTT. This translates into CASGVFRIGELFF. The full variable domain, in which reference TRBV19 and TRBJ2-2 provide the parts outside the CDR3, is DGGITQSPKYLFRKEGQNVTLSCEQNLNHDAMYWYRQDPGQGLRLIYYSQIVNDFQKGDIAEGYSVSREKKESFPLTVTSAQKNPTAFYLCASGVFRIGELFFGEGSRLTVL.